Many counts were recorded for the clone carrying this T cell receptor (beta chain). Its antigen remains unidentified. This specimen comes from a study of T cells after yellow fever vaccination. Study-level points and caveats: Most primary-vaccination clones recurred post-booster (roughly 96% CD4, 88% CD8). A faster peak, day 5 versus 15, was reached by the weaker secondary response.

CDR1 and CDR2 from the germline V gene are SGHTA and FQGNSA. Trimming removed 1 base from V and 2 bases from J, with 14 bases in between. The CDR3 consists of 16 residues. TCRdb reprocessed the 5' RACE reads with MiXCR, giving one entry per CDR3 protein. Of some 240,000 distinct CDR3 sequences detected, approximately 3.8% appear once; the ten largest clones hold 19%. The chain carries TRBV7-2 and TRBJ2-5; a possible D gene is TRBD2 (6 bases). The receptor's source is a man younger than 35 who received the YFV17D yellow fever vaccine. Sequences were derived from PBMCs, sampled 15 days after the yellow fever booster vaccination. CDR3 region: CASSLGGGEGQETQYF. CDR3 DNA sequence: TGTGCCAGCAGCTTAGGAGGCGGGGAAGGGCAAGAGACCCAGTACTTC.